The source of this TCR beta chain is a study of blood T cell repertoires in COVID-19. V lost 2 bases and J lost 0, with 14 bases in between. The CDR3 is made up of 16 amino acids. Looked up from germline, CDR1 is GTSNPN and CDR2 is SVGIG (reference sequence). Method: immunoSEQ multiplex PCR; TCRdb's copy keeps in-frame clones and lacks some. The sample has 150,000 to 200,000 clones, around four fifths seen once. Sequencing used peripheral blood. The V gene is TRBV30, the J gene TRBJ2-4; D is undetermined. This receptor was obtained from a woman at least 80 years old with COVID-19, enrolled during active disease. The CDR3 reads CAWSLEAQLAKNIQYF. The DNA of the CDR3 is TGTGCCTGGAGTTTAGAGGCACAACTAGCCAAAAACATTCAGTACTTC.